This T cell receptor beta chain is drawn from a study of radiation and T cells in renal cell carcinoma. The protocol was immunoSEQ multiplex PCR, while the TCRdb copy is restricted to in-frame clones and leaves out a portion. The profile shows around 140,000 clones, about 87% of them singletons. V was shortened by 8 bases and J by 6 bases, with 11 bases between the two germline ends. Germline CDR1 and CDR2: MNHEY and SVGAGI. This CDR3 region has 13 residues. Time point: baseline pretreatment blood. The treatment: 15 Gy SBRT to primary tumor, nephrectomy 4 weeks later. The V gene is TRBV6-5, the J gene TRBJ1-6, with TRBD1 as a possible D gene (5 bases). The material sequenced was blood, taken from a patient whose treatment included radiotherapy and nephrectomy. The sequence was obtained from a woman aged 70 to 79 with renal cell carcinoma. The CDR3 DNA reads as TGTGCCAGCTTCCCGACAGTTAATTCACCCCTCCACTTT. Amino acid sequence: CASFPTVNSPLHF.